The 29 T cell receptor beta chains below were found in one sample sequenced in a study of blood T cell repertoires in COVID-19. This table comes from immunoSEQ multiplex PCR, and its TCRdb copy is limited to in-frame clones, with some not included. The table includes some 91,000 clones, roughly nine tenths detected once. Material for sequencing was peripheral blood. Source of these receptors: a man aged 55 to 70 with acute or convalescent COVID-19.

The rearrangement uses TRBV7-2 and TRBJ2-1, with D possibly being TRBD2 (6 bases). Looked up from germline, CDR1 is SGHTA and CDR2 is FQGNSA. The CDR3 spans 16 residues. Trimming cost V 0 bases and J 6 bases, with 15 bases left between them. DNA of the CDR3: TGTGCCAGCAGCTTAGCGGCTAGCGTGGGGCCCAATGAGCAGTTCTTC. Residues: CASSLAASVGPNEQFF.

About this clone: Other DNA sequences of this sample code for an identical CDR3. This CDR3 reads CASSVGGGSTDTQYF. DNA for the CDR3: TGTGCCAGCAGCGTAGGGGGCGGCAGCACAGATACGCAGTATTTT. This chain connects TRBV9 to TRBJ2-3, with a possible D match to TRBD1 (5 bases). The CDR3 has 15 residues. The germline CDR1 and CDR2 sequences are SGDLS and YYNGEE. Trimming cost V 0 bases and J 0 bases, with 8 bases left between them.

In this sample, this clone turned up a few times. The gene calls are TRBV19 and TRBJ2-3; 9 nucleotides match TRBD1. Germline CDR1 reads LNHDA; CDR2 reads SQIVND (reference sequence). The CDR3 is 17 amino acids. V lost 6 bases, J lost 3 bases, and 13 bases stayed unmatched. The CDR3 DNA is TGTGCCAGTAGAGGGACAGGGAGATTGGGGCAGACAGATACGCAGTATTTT. This encodes CASRGTGRLGQTDTQYF.

V gene TRBV12-3 or TRBV12-4 combines with J gene TRBJ1-2; D unresolved. The CDR3 totals 11 residues. V lost 5 bases to trimming and J lost 8 bases, with 9 bases between them. As DNA, the CDR3 is TGTGCCAGCAGTCCCCTCACAGGCTACACCTTC. This encodes CASSPLTGYTF.

The chain joins TRBV12-3 or TRBV12-4 to TRBJ1-6, with D perhaps matching TRBD1 (5 bases). The CDR3 runs to 12 residues. Trimming pared 4 bases from V and 10 bases from J, leaving 8 bases between. The CDR3 loop is CASSSGGSPLHF. The CDR3 region has the DNA TGTGCCAGCAGTTCGGGGGGATCACCCCTCCACTTT.

The chain couples TRBV5-1 to TRBJ1-1; TRBD1 might be the D (5 bases). The germline CDR1 and CDR2 sequences are SGHRS and YFSETQ. V lost 7 bases and J 1 base, leaving 11 bases between the germline ends. This CDR3 has 13 residues. For the CDR3, the DNA is TGCGCCAGCCAAAGCACAGGGAACACTGAAGCTTTCTTT. It is translated as CASQSTGNTEAFF.

V and J are TRBV30 and TRBJ1-2; D possibly corresponds to TRBD1 (5 bases). V lost 3 bases, J lost 7 bases, and 18 bases lay in between. The CDR3 is 14 amino acids. Germline CDR1 GTSNPN, CDR2 SVGIG (reference sequence). The CDR3 DNA sequence: TGTGCCTGGAGGTCGGCCAGGGATGGACCTGGCTACACCTTC. This translates into CAWRSARDGPGYTF.

Regarding this clone: Additional DNA sequences in this sample encode the identical CDR3. The rearrangement uses TRBV7-2 and TRBJ2-3; 10 bases line up with TRBD2. V lost 0 bases to trimming and J lost 1 base; unmatched junction nucleotides: 4. This CDR3 spans 17 amino acids. CDR1 is SGHTA and CDR2 is FQGNSA in the germline V gene. CDR3 loop: CASSLARLAGGTDTQYF. CDR3 DNA sequence: TGTGCCAGCAGCTTAGCGCGTCTAGCGGGGGGCACAGATACGCAGTATTTT.

J is TRBJ1-2 and V is TRBV5-4, with a weak D call TRBD1 (5 bases). This CDR3 contains 15 residues. V lost 4 bases and J lost 7, with 20 bases in between. Germline CDR1 is SGHNT and CDR2 is YYREEE (reference sequence). DNA of the CDR3: TGTGCCAGCAGCGCACCCCTAACGGGCCAGGGTGGCTACACCTTC. This gives the protein CASSAPLTGQGGYTF.

This sequence joins TRBV10-3 and TRBJ1-4; D gene unclear. V was trimmed by 11 bases and J by 4 bases, leaving 14 bases between them. Per the germline V gene, CDR1 is ENHRY and CDR2 is SYGVKD. The CDR3 has 13 amino acids. The CDR3 DNA follows: TGTGCCTCCCACACCGGAGTTAATGAAAAACTGTTTTTT. This sequence encodes CASHTGVNEKLFF.

The V gene is TRBV6-5, the J gene TRBJ2-5; D unresolved. The CDR3 sequence is 11 residues long. Germline V CDR1 and CDR2: MNHEY, SVGAGI. Trimming took 8 bases from V and 5 from J, leaving 9 bases between them. The CDR3 spells CASSFGETQYF. The DNA of the CDR3 is TGTGCCAGCTCATTCGGGGAGACCCAGTACTTC.

The chain links TRBV6-1 to TRBJ1-5; D gene unclear. The V gene lost 0 bases and the J gene lost 7 bases, with 4 bases spanning the gap. This CDR3 has 12 amino acids. From germline, CDR1 is MNHNS and CDR2 SASEGT. This chain's CDR3 is CASSEASQPQHF. The CDR3 coding sequence is TGTGCCAGCAGTGAAGCTAGCCAGCCCCAGCATTTT.

This sequence joins TRBV6-5 and TRBJ1-5, with no clear D. Looked up from germline, CDR1 is MNHEY and CDR2 is SVGAGI. V was clipped by 7 bases and J by 4 bases, with 14 bases between them. The CDR3 has 14 amino acids. The DNA for the CDR3 is TGTGCCAGCACCCCTGGGTGGGAGAATCAGCCCCAGCATTTT. This gives the protein CASTPGWENQPQHF.

The rearrangement links TRBV7-7 to TRBJ1-4; possible D gene TRBD1, 6 bases. This CDR3 is 13 amino acids long. From germline, CDR1 is SSHAT and CDR2 FNYEAQ (reference sequence). V shed 6 bases and J shed 5 bases, with 10 bases lying between them. CDR3 coding DNA: TGTGCCAGCAGTCAAGGACAGAATGAAAAACTGTTTTTT. It specifies CASSQGQNEKLFF.

This clone was detected only once. As DNA, the CDR3 is TGTGCCAGTAGTATGCTGGGACAGAGGTACACTGAAGCTTTCTTT. Its translation is CASSMLGQRYTEAFF. The V gene is TRBV19, the J gene TRBJ1-1; TRBD1 matches 7 bases. This CDR3 is 15 amino acids long. J lost 3 bases, V lost 3 bases, and 7 bases had no gene match. The germline gives CDR1 LNHDA, CDR2 SQIVND (reference sequence).

The CDR3 region has the DNA TGCGCCAGCAGCTTGCAGCGACCCGACAATGAGCAGTTCTTC. This encodes CASSLQRPDNEQFF. The V gene is TRBV5-1, the J gene TRBJ2-1; D gene ambiguous. Germline CDR1 and CDR2: SGHRS and YFSETQ. With 1 base removed from V and 5 bases from J, the gap between germline ends came to 10 bases. The CDR3 length is 14 residues.

The chain links TRBV7-9 to TRBJ1-2; tentatively, D is TRBD1 (5 bases). Germline assignment: CDR1 SEHNR and CDR2 FQNEAQ (reference sequence). This CDR3 is 12 amino acids long. Trimming took 5 bases from V and 8 from J, leaving 12 bases between them. In nucleotides, the CDR3 is TGTGCCAGCAGCCAAACCGGGGGGGGCTACACCTTC. It is translated as CASSQTGGGYTF. The full variable domain, completed using reference TRBV7-9 and TRBJ1-2, is DTGVSQNPRHKITKRGQNVTFRCDPISEHNRLYWYRQTLGQGPEFLTYFQNEAQLEKSRLLSDRFSAERPKGSFSTLEIQRTEQGDSAMYLCASSQTGGGYTFGSGTRLTVV.

The chain carries TRBV11-3 and TRBJ2-1; 10 bases agree with TRBD2. CDR3 length: 14 amino acids. Per the germline V gene, CDR1 is SGHNT and CDR2 is YENEEA. The V gene end was trimmed by 5 bases and the J gene end by 5 bases; junction bases not matched to a gene: 3. The CDR3 region is CASSPGTSDNEQFF. In DNA, the CDR3 is TGTGCCAGCAGCCCCGGGACTAGCGACAATGAGCAGTTCTTC.

V usage is TRBV2 and J usage is TRBJ1-6, with D perhaps matching TRBD1 (6 bases). Germline V gene sequence: CDR1 SNHLY, CDR2 FYNNEI. V was cut by 5 bases and J by 7 bases, with 9 bases left in between. The CDR3 consists of 13 residues. CDR3 loop: CASSLQGNSPLHF. For the CDR3, the DNA is TGTGCCAGCAGTCTACAGGGCAATTCACCCCTCCACTTT. Filled out from reference TRBV2 and TRBJ1-6, the complete variable domain reads EPEVTQTPSHQVTQMGQEVILRCVPISNHLYFYWYRQILGQKVEFLVSFYNNEISEKSEIFDDQFSVERPDGSNFTLKIRSTKLEDSAMYFCASSLQGNSPLHFGNGTRLTVT.

The chain carries TRBV5-1 and TRBJ1-2; the D gene is possibly TRBD1 (6 bases). Trimming shortened V by 0 bases and J by 3 bases, and 18 bases separated the two germline ends. The CDR3 sequence is 17 residues long. Germline loops: CDR1 SGHRS, CDR2 YFSETQ. As DNA, the CDR3 is TGCGCCAGCAGCTTGGACGGCAGGGGAAGAGTTTACTATGGCTACACCTTC. Its translation: CASSLDGRGRVYYGYTF.

The gene calls are TRBV15 and TRBJ1-1; D is uncertain. The CDR3 extends over 12 amino acids. The germline V gene has CDR1 LNHNV and CDR2 YYDKDF (reference sequence). V lost 1 base and J 7 bases, leaving 7 bases between the germline ends. CDR3 DNA sequence: TGTGCCACCAGCAGAGCGGAGGGTGAAGCTTTCTTT. Protein product: CATSRAEGEAFF.

The chain joins TRBV15 to TRBJ1-3; possible D gene TRBD1, 6 bases. Trimming took off 0 bases at V and 3 bases at J, with 9 bases between the two ends. Germline loops: CDR1 LNHNV, CDR2 YYDKDF (reference sequence). The CDR3 is 15 amino acids. CDR3 amino acids: CATSREPTGGNTIYF. CDR3 bases: TGTGCCACCAGCAGAGAACCGACAGGTGGAAACACCATATATTTT. The variable domain in full, completed from reference TRBV15 and TRBJ1-3, reads DAMVIQNPRYQVTQFGKPVTLSCSQTLNHNVMYWYQQKSSQAPKLLFHYYDKDFNNEADTPDNFQSRRPNTSFCFLDIRSPGLGDTAMYLCATSREPTGGNTIYFGEGSWLTVV.

The CDR3: CASSQDRWPGQPQHF. Written as DNA, the CDR3 is TGTGCCAGCAGCCAAGATCGGTGGCCAGGGCAGCCCCAGCATTTT. This sequence joins TRBV4-2 and TRBJ1-5; D is possibly TRBD1 (5 bases). This CDR3 is built from 15 residues. V was shortened by 0 bases and J by 7 bases, with 13 bases between the two germline ends. The germline V gene has CDR1 LGHNA and CDR2 YNFKEQ.

This rearrangement joins TRBV5-1 to TRBJ2-7, with unresolved D. The CDR3 runs to 13 residues. The V gene's germline CDR1 is SGHRS and CDR2 YFSETQ. V gave up 2 bases and J gave up 2 bases, with 8 bases separating them. The CDR3 DNA reads as TGCGCCAGCAGCTTCCCTCGTACCTACGAGCAGTACGTC. Amino acids: CASSFPRTYEQYV.

This clone has just one count. The genes are TRBV5-1 and TRBJ1-5; D is ambiguous. The CDR3 extends over 13 amino acids. From germline, CDR1 is SGHRS and CDR2 YFSETQ. V was cut by 0 bases and J by 5 bases, with 6 bases left in between. This chain's CDR3 is CASSLGTDQPQHF. CDR3 nucleotides: TGCGCCAGCAGCTTGGGTACAGATCAGCCCCAGCATTTT.

The rearrangement links TRBV12-3 or TRBV12-4 to TRBJ1-1; no definite D call. V was pared by 8 bases and J by 1 base, with 5 bases between. This CDR3 region has 11 residues. The chain's CDR3 is CASGGNTEAFF. CDR3 in DNA: TGTGCCAGCGGAGGGAACACTGAAGCTTTCTTT.

The table lists this clone with a few counts. The chain links TRBV2 to TRBJ1-1; possibly TRBD1 for D (6 bases). The germline V gene has CDR1 SNHLY and CDR2 FYNNEI. This CDR3 contains 12 residues. V lost 8 bases to trimming and J lost 5 bases, with 12 bases between them. CDR3 protein: CASVTGLTEAFF. The DNA for the CDR3 is TGTGCCAGCGTCACAGGGTTAACTGAAGCTTTCTTT.

This clone is a singleton in its sample. The sample has other DNA sequences that encode this CDR3 too. The J gene is TRBJ1-1, the V gene TRBV18; D not resolved. Trimming cost V 2 bases and J 2 bases, with 9 bases left between them. There are 14 residues in the CDR3. Germline loops: CDR1 KGHSH, CDR2 LQKENI. The CDR3 DNA sequence: TGTGCCAGCTCACCAGGGCAAGGCAACACTGAAGCTTTCTTT. It translates to CASSPGQGNTEAFF.

This chain links TRBV9 with TRBJ2-5; D is uncertain. The CDR3 sequence is 15 residues long. V lost 0 bases to trimming and J lost 5 bases, with 14 bases between them. The germline V gene has CDR1 SGDLS and CDR2 YYNGEE. The CDR3 loop is CASSVGSHSQETQYF. CDR3 bases: TGTGCCAGCAGCGTAGGATCCCACAGCCAGGAGACCCAGTACTTC.